This passage covers 11 T cell receptor beta chains from one sample sequenced in a study of blood T cells in healthy people across ages. Then a second PCR, running about 6 to 12 cycles, was carried out with a sample-barcoded 5' primer and a J-beta primer mix. TCRdb reanalysed the 5' RACE reads using MiXCR and keeps one entry per CDR3 protein. Of approximately 800,000 distinct CDR3 sequences in the sample, 46% were seen once. Material: blood. The source is a man older than 75 in good health.

This clonotype was found a few times. The rearrangement links TRBV4-2 to TRBJ2-2, with D uncertain. Trimming left V 0 bases short and J 6 bases short, with 8 bases between. The length of the CDR3 is 14 residues. From germline, CDR1 is LGHNA and CDR2 YNFKEQ. CDR3 sequence reads: CASSQDEGAGELFF. CDR3 coding DNA: TGTGCCAGCAGCCAAGACGAAGGAGCCGGGGAGCTGTTTTTT.

The chain combines TRBV5-1 with TRBJ2-2, with 7 bases fitting TRBD2. With 4 bases clipped from V and 6 bases from J, the junction kept 15 bases outside the gene matches. Per the germline V gene, CDR1 is SGHRS and CDR2 is YFSETQ. CDR3 length: 17 amino acids. The CDR3 is CASSGGEGAGLAGELFF. The CDR3 DNA reads TGCGCCAGCAGCGGCGGAGAGGGAGCGGGATTGGCCGGGGAGCTGTTTTTT. Combining the CDR3 with reference TRBV5-1 and TRBJ2-2 gives the whole variable domain KAGVTQTPRYLIKTRGQQVTLSCSPISGHRSVSWYQQTPGQGLQFLFEYFSETQRNKGNFPGRFSGRQFSNSRSEMNVSTLELGDSALYLCASSGGEGAGLAGELFFGEGSRLTVL.

The genes are TRBV5-1 and TRBJ1-1, with TRBD1 identical over 9 bases. The CDR3 contains 17 residues. Per germline, CDR1 SGHRS and CDR2 YFSETQ. The J segment lost 0 bases and the V segment lost 3 bases, leaving 9 bases of the junction unmatched. The CDR3 DNA is TGCGCCAGCAGCTCGAACCCCGGGACAGGGTTGAACACTGAAGCTTTCTTT. Amino acids: CASSSNPGTGLNTEAFF.

As for this clonotype: The junction does not match germline at one end; this may be a read error. The J gene is TRBJ1-4, the V gene TRBV7-8, with D unclear. The CDR3 covers 15 residues. CDR1 and CDR2 (germline): SGHVS, FQNEAQ. CDR3 amino acids: CASSPRTPHNEKPFF. DNA for the CDR3: TGTGCCAGCAGCCCTCGGACTCCCCATAATGAAAAACCGTTTTTT.

This clonotype was seen many times. The rearrangement links TRBV27 to TRBJ2-7; no reliable D call. CDR1 is MNHEY and CDR2 is SMNVEV in the germline V gene (reference sequence). This CDR3 region has 13 residues. V was cut by 5 bases and J by 0 bases, with 8 bases left in between. CDR3 protein: CASSPLSSYEQYF. The CDR3 nucleotides are TGTGCCAGCAGTCCACTTAGCTCCTACGAGCAGTACTTC.

The CDR3 is CSGAGNYGYTF. Written as DNA, the CDR3 is TGCAGCGGAGCAGGGAACTATGGCTACACCTTC. V is TRBV29-1 and J is TRBJ1-2; a weak D match, TRBD1 (5 bases). CDR1 is SQVTM and CDR2 is ANQGSEA in the germline V gene. V lost 7 bases and J 2 bases, leaving 8 bases between the germline ends. The CDR3 has 11 residues. Filled out from reference TRBV29-1 and TRBJ1-2, the complete variable domain reads SAVISQKPSRDICQRGTSLTIQCQVDSQVTMMFWYRQQPGQSLTLIATANQGSEATYESGFVIDKFPISRPNLTFSTLTVSNMSPEDSSIYLCSGAGNYGYTFGSGTRLTVV.

The chain has TRBV15 and TRBJ2-3; 8 nucleotides line up with TRBD2. V shed 4 bases, J shed 1 base, and the junction held 4 bases outside the gene matches. The CDR3 has 15 residues. The germline V gene has CDR1 LNHNV and CDR2 YYDKDF (reference sequence). Here the CDR3 reads CATSISGEGTDTQYF. In DNA, the CDR3 is TGTGCCACCAGCATTAGCGGGGAGGGCACAGATACGCAGTATTTT.

This clonotype was detected a few times. The rearrangement uses TRBV30 and TRBJ1-2, with D perhaps TRBD1 (5 bases). Germline assignment: CDR1 GTSNPN and CDR2 SVGIG (reference sequence). The CDR3 spans 12 residues. For the CDR3, the DNA is TGTGCTTATGGAGTCGGGACCGATGGCTACACCTTC. It codes for CAYGVGTDGYTF.

The sample holds many counts of this clonotype. V gene TRBV2 combines with J gene TRBJ2-3; D possibly matches TRBD1 or TRBD2 (5 bases each). Germline V gene data show CDR1 as SNHLY and CDR2 as FYNNEI. This CDR3 has 13 amino acids. The V and J ends lost 5 bases and 0 bases respectively, with 6 bases between them. The DNA of the CDR3 is TGTGCCAGCAGTCGGGACAGCACAGATACGCAGTATTTT. This gives the protein CASSRDSTDTQYF.

This clonotype was found a few times. One end of the junction does not line up with germline, which may come from a read error. This rearrangement joins TRBV5-6 to TRBJ2-1; D unresolved. The CDR3 loop spans 17 amino acids. CDR1 and CDR2 (germline): SGHDT, YYEEEE. The CDR3 loop is CASRFSERYNRYNEQFF. CDR3 nucleotides: TGTGCCAGCCGCTTTTCGGAGAGGTACAATCGTTACAATGAGCAGTTCTTC. The complete variable domain, with remaining parts taken from reference TRBV5-6 and TRBJ2-1, reads DAGVTQSPTHLIKTRGQQVTLRCSPKSGHDTVSWYQQALGQGPQFIFQYYEEEERQRGNFPDRFSGHQFPNYSSELNVNALLLGDSALYLCASRFSERYNRYNEQFFGPGTRLTVL.

This chain connects TRBV12-3 or TRBV12-4 to TRBJ2-3; possible D gene TRBD2, 5 bases. V lost 1 base, J lost 5 bases, and 10 bases lay in between. The CDR3 has 14 amino acids. The CDR3 spells CASSLGPGIDTQYF. The DNA of the CDR3 is TGTGCCAGCAGTTTAGGCCCGGGAATAGATACGCAGTATTTT.